Each of the 4 T cell receptor beta chains below was sequenced from the same sample in a study of shared clonotypes between healthy human individuals. Repertoires were generated with immunoSEQ multiplex PCR, while TCRdb's copy carries only in-frame clones and drops some. The sample shows around 1 million clones, roughly 72% of them seen only once. What was sequenced was memory CD4+ T cells sorted from blood. Regarding subset: CD45RA-negative fraction. Receptors were obtained from a man between 18 and 29 years old in good health.

The V and J genes are TRBV28 and TRBJ2-1, with 8 bases aligning to TRBD1. From germline, CDR1 is MDHEN and CDR2 SYDVKM. CDR3 length: 14 residues. V lost 9 bases and J lost 8; bases outside the gene matches: 12. CDR3 loop: CASKTGQAFDEQFF. CDR3 DNA: TGTGCCAGTAAAACGGGACAGGCCTTCGATGAGCAGTTCTTC.

The chain has TRBV7-9 and TRBJ2-7; D is tentatively TRBD1 or TRBD2 (5 bases each). The CDR3 loop spans 14 amino acids. CDR1 SEHNR and CDR2 FQNEAQ come from the germline V gene (reference sequence). V lost 3 bases, J lost 3 bases, and 12 bases lay in between. The CDR3 protein is CASSFGDGSYEQYF. The CDR3 DNA is TGTGCCAGCAGCTTTGGGGACGGAAGCTACGAGCAGTACTTC.

The chain is built from TRBV27 and TRBJ2-1; 13 nucleotides line up with TRBD2. Germline V gene lookup returns CDR1 MNHEY and CDR2 SMNVEV (reference sequence). Trimming cost V 7 bases and J 8 bases; bases outside gene matches: 11. The CDR3 is 16 residues long. DNA for the CDR3: TGTGCCAGCAAAGGACTAGCGGGAGTCGATCGGCATGAGCAGTTCTTC. Amino acids: CASKGLAGVDRHEQFF.

V usage is TRBV19 and J usage is TRBJ1-2, with 9 nucleotides matching TRBD1. This CDR3 has 14 residues. CDR1 is LNHDA and CDR2 is SQIVND in the germline V gene (reference sequence). After removal of 9 bases from V and 8 bases from J, the junction contained 13 bases not matched to a gene. CDR3 bases: TGTGCCAGCCACTCGGACAGGGGCGGTAGAGGCTACACCTTC. It encodes CASHSDRGGRGYTF.